These 30 T cell receptor beta chains share one sample of origin, sequenced in a study of technical replicates of blood from a handful of donors. Clones were read by immunoSEQ multiplex PCR, and TCRdb kept only the in-frame ones, dropping some. The table shows 70,000 to 95,000 clones, with approximately 96% occurring only once. Sample: T cells isolated from PBMCs. The source of these receptors is a human donor in good health.

This clone was observed a single time. V usage is TRBV6-5 and J usage is TRBJ2-1; weak D call: TRBD2 (6 bases). In germline, CDR1 is MNHEY, CDR2 SVGAGI. The CDR3 extends over 13 amino acids. Trimming took 7 bases from V and 2 from J, leaving 9 bases between them. CDR3 DNA: TGTGCCAGCACTGGCGGGACCTACAATGAGCAGTTCTTC. It is translated as CASTGGTYNEQFF.

V is TRBV5-8 and J is TRBJ2-7, with D tentatively TRBD1 (6 bases). V shed 4 bases and J shed 0 bases, with 8 bases lying between them. The CDR3 covers 13 residues. Per germline, CDR1 SGHTS and CDR2 YDEGEE. CDR3: CASSQGTSYEQYF. In nucleotides, the CDR3 is TGTGCCAGCAGCCAGGGGACCTCCTACGAGCAGTACTTC.

This chain connects TRBV19 to TRBJ1-5; 7 bases match TRBD1. V lost 4 bases, J lost 3 bases, and 6 bases stayed unmatched. From germline, CDR1 is LNHDA and CDR2 SQIVND (reference sequence). The CDR3 is 15 amino acids. CDR3 coding DNA: TGTGCCAGTAGTACATTAGGGGGCGCCAATCAGCCCCAGCATTTT. Its protein is CASSTLGGANQPQHF.

The J gene is TRBJ2-7, the V gene TRBV29-1; D might be TRBD1 (6 bases). Per germline, CDR1 SQVTM and CDR2 ANQGSEA. V was pared by 4 bases and J by 4 bases, with 14 bases between. The CDR3 extends over 13 amino acids. The CDR3 here is CSVGAGEWYEQYF. CDR3 bases: TGCAGCGTTGGGGCAGGGGAGTGGTACGAGCAGTACTTC.

V gene TRBV28 combines with J gene TRBJ2-1, with D possibly being TRBD2 (6 bases). The CDR3 runs to 14 residues. Trimming pared 5 bases from V and 6 bases from J, leaving 14 bases between. Germline values: CDR1 MDHEN, CDR2 SYDVKM. The CDR3 DNA is TGTGCCAGCAGTCGCGCTGTGGAGGGCAATGAGCAGTTCTTC. Translating gives CASSRAVEGNEQFF.

The chain uses TRBV18 and TRBJ2-3; possible D gene TRBD2, 5 bases. The germline V gene has CDR1 KGHSH and CDR2 LQKENI. Trimming removed 0 bases at V and 4 bases at J, with 8 bases between. The CDR3 totals 14 residues. The CDR3 DNA is TGTGCCAGCTCACCACCGCCGGGATCAGATACGCAGTATTTT. This gives the protein CASSPPPGSDTQYF.

This clone came up once. This rearrangement joins TRBV29-1 to TRBJ1-1; TRBD1 matches 9 bases. The CDR3 length is 15 residues. Germline V gene sequence: CDR1 SQVTM, CDR2 ANQGSEA. V trimming: 4 bases; J trimming: 3 bases; junction bases outside the gene matches: 9. The CDR3 DNA reads TGCAGCGTTGGCCGTTGGACAGGGGAGTACACTGAAGCTTTCTTT. It yields the protein CSVGRWTGEYTEAFF.

The chain joins TRBV9 to TRBJ2-3; TRBD2 matches at 7 bases. The V gene end was trimmed by 0 bases and the J gene end by 3 bases; junction bases not matched to a gene: 10. The V gene's germline CDR1 is SGDLS and CDR2 YYNGEE. The CDR3 covers 17 residues. The CDR3: CASSVGRAGYGTDTQYF. CDR3 DNA: TGTGCCAGCAGCGTAGGTCGAGCGGGATATGGTACAGATACGCAGTATTTT.

This chain joins TRBV6-1 and TRBJ1-4; D uncertain. In germline, CDR1 is MNHNS, CDR2 SASEGT. V was cut by 5 bases and J by 0 bases, with 7 bases left in between. This CDR3 is built from 14 residues. CDR3 DNA sequence: TGTGCCAGCAGTAAAGGGCCAACTAATGAAAAACTGTTTTTT. Amino acids: CASSKGPTNEKLFF.

This rearrangement joins TRBV30 to TRBJ1-5; D is unclear. Trimming stripped 3 bases from V and 0 bases from J, with 9 bases between. Germline V gene sequence: CDR1 GTSNPN, CDR2 SVGIG (reference sequence). The CDR3 loop spans 14 amino acids. For the CDR3, the DNA is TGTGCCTGGAGGGGAGGAATTAGCAATCAGCCCCAGCATTTT. It is translated as CAWRGGISNQPQHF.

The rearrangement links TRBV9 to TRBJ2-1; D is perhaps TRBD2 (7 bases). V was clipped by 0 bases and J by 4 bases, with 14 bases between them. Germline V gives CDR1 SGDLS, CDR2 YYNGEE. The CDR3 contains 16 residues. The CDR3 sequence is CASSVDPGGRYNEQFF. CDR3 nucleotide sequence: TGTGCCAGCAGCGTAGACCCGGGGGGCAGATACAATGAGCAGTTCTTC.

This clone has only one observation. This rearrangement joins TRBV29-1 to TRBJ2-7; weak D call: TRBD2 (6 bases). Trimming took 7 bases from V and 3 from J, leaving 10 bases between them. Germline V gene lookup returns CDR1 SQVTM and CDR2 ANQGSEA. This CDR3 spans 11 amino acids. CDR3 nucleotide sequence: TGCAGCGCTGGGACTGACTACGAGCAGTACTTC. Translation: CSAGTDYEQYF.

This chain connects TRBV2 to TRBJ1-1; no clear D. Germline CDR1 SNHLY, CDR2 FYNNEI. CDR3 length: 15 residues. Trimming left V 6 bases short and J 7 bases short, with 21 bases between. This CDR3 reads CASSASVNHSHEAFF. The CDR3 bases are TGTGCCAGCAGCGCCTCGGTTAATCACTCCCATGAAGCTTTCTTT.

The chain links TRBV18 to TRBJ2-5; D call uncertain. Per germline, CDR1 KGHSH and CDR2 LQKENI. The CDR3 extends over 13 amino acids. Between the trimmed V and J ends, which lost 2 bases and 1 base, there was a span of 5 bases. This CDR3 is CASSPGLQETQYF. The CDR3 region has the DNA TGTGCCAGCTCACCAGGGCTCCAAGAGACCCAGTACTTC.

The chain is built from TRBV4-1 and TRBJ2-1; D is perhaps TRBD2 (5 bases). Germline values: CDR1 MGHRA, CDR2 YSYEKL. The CDR3 runs 18 residues. The V end was cut by 0 bases, the J end by 0 bases, with 15 bases between. The CDR3 sequence is CASSQDLIATFSYNEQFF. CDR3 sequence (DNA): TGCGCCAGCAGCCAAGATTTGATAGCGACATTCTCCTACAATGAGCAGTTCTTC.

This chain joins TRBV7-9 and TRBJ2-2; 9 positions match TRBD2. V gave up 5 bases and J gave up 7 bases; unmatched junction bases: 8. Germline lookup yields CDR1 SEHNR and CDR2 FQNEAQ (reference sequence). The CDR3 sequence is 15 residues long. As DNA, the CDR3 is TGTGCCAGCAGCGATGCCGGGACTAGCCACGGGGAGCTGTTTTTT. It specifies CASSDAGTSHGELFF.

As DNA, the CDR3 is TGTGCCAGCAGCTTAGGTCAGGTCCTCTACGAGCAGTACTTC. Protein sequence: CASSLGQVLYEQYF. This rearrangement joins TRBV13 to TRBJ2-7, with unresolved D. Germline CDR1 and CDR2: PRHDT and FYEKMQ (reference sequence). Trimming pared 0 bases from V and 3 bases from J, leaving 9 bases between. The CDR3 is 14 residues long.

The chain joins TRBV19 to TRBJ1-1; D ambiguous. CDR1 is LNHDA and CDR2 is SQIVND in the germline V gene (reference sequence). The CDR3 sequence is 11 residues long. V was cut by 7 bases and J by 4 bases, with 7 bases left in between. The CDR3 sequence: CASIVGTEAFF. Written as DNA, the CDR3 is TGTGCCAGTATTGTCGGCACTGAAGCTTTCTTT.

The rearrangement joins TRBV7-9 to TRBJ2-7; perhaps TRBD2 as D (6 bases). The CDR3 has 14 residues. Germline V gene data show CDR1 as SEHNR and CDR2 as FQNEAQ (reference sequence). Trimming cost V 5 bases and J 0 bases, with 11 bases left between them. The CDR3 DNA follows: TGTGCCAGCAGCCGCTTAGCGGCCTCCTACGAGCAGTACTTC. It yields the protein CASSRLAASYEQYF.

This rearrangement joins TRBV6-1 to TRBJ2-7; TRBD2 matches 9 bases. V shed 1 base, J shed 7 bases, and the junction held 8 bases outside the gene matches. The CDR3 sequence is 15 residues long. Germline V lookup: CDR1 MNHNS, CDR2 SASEGT. CDR3 sequence reads: CASSEESSGNREQYF. The CDR3 region has the DNA TGTGCCAGCAGTGAAGAATCTAGCGGGAATCGGGAGCAGTACTTC.

This clone occurred a few times. The V and J genes are TRBV6-1 and TRBJ2-1; D gene ambiguous. The CDR3 is 13 residues long. V gave up 11 bases and J gave up 3 bases, with 14 bases separating them. CDR1 is MNHNS and CDR2 is SASEGT in the germline V gene. The CDR3 reads CAGTKRGYNEQFF. The CDR3 coding sequence is TGTGCCGGAACAAAACGAGGCTACAATGAGCAGTTCTTC.

This chain joins TRBV6-5 and TRBJ1-1; D may be TRBD1 (5 bases). Trimming left V 5 bases short and J 6 bases short, with 13 bases between. This CDR3 has 13 residues. In germline, CDR1 is MNHEY, CDR2 SVGAGI. CDR3 amino acids: CASSPGTFPEAFF. The CDR3 DNA follows: TGTGCCAGCAGTCCCGGGACTTTCCCTGAAGCTTTCTTT.

The V and J genes are TRBV6-1 and TRBJ1-2, with 11 bases matching TRBD1. V lost 4 bases, J lost 8 bases, and 6 bases stayed unmatched. Germline V gives CDR1 MNHNS, CDR2 SASEGT. CDR3 length: 14 residues. The DNA for the CDR3 is TGTGCCAGCAGTGCTCGGACAGGGGGCGACGGCTACACCTTC. This sequence encodes CASSARTGGDGYTF.

The genes are TRBV30 and TRBJ2-1; 10 bases align to TRBD2. Germline CDR1 GTSNPN, CDR2 SVGIG (reference sequence). CDR3 length: 15 amino acids. The trim removed 2 bases at V and 8 bases at J, leaving 9 bases unmatched. The CDR3 DNA sequence: TGTGCCTGGAGTAGTATCACTAGCGGGAATTATGAGCAGTTCTTC. This gives the protein CAWSSITSGNYEQFF.

The chain combines TRBV6-1 with TRBJ2-7, with D maybe TRBD1 (6 bases). This CDR3 spans 15 amino acids. Trimming removed 0 bases from V and 2 bases from J, with 11 bases in between. Looked up from germline, CDR1 is MNHNS and CDR2 is SASEGT. CDR3 bases: TGTGCCAGCAGTGAAGCAATGAGGGGGACCTACGAGCAGTACTTC. It encodes CASSEAMRGTYEQYF.

In its sample, this clone was seen once. The chain has TRBV19 and TRBJ2-3; a weak D match, TRBD2 (6 bases). The CDR3 extends over 15 amino acids. Germline assignment: CDR1 LNHDA and CDR2 SQIVND (reference sequence). V was clipped by 9 bases and J by 0 bases, with 16 bases between them. CDR3 nucleotides: TGTGCCAGCAGGTTTAGCGGATCTAGCACAGATACGCAGTATTTT. Protein sequence: CASRFSGSSTDTQYF.

DNA for the CDR3: TGCGCCAGCAGCTTTATGGAGAGCTCCTACGAGCAGTACTTC. Translated: CASSFMESSYEQYF. This chain links TRBV5-1 with TRBJ2-7; D is undetermined. The CDR3 consists of 14 residues. Trimming removed 2 bases at V and 0 bases at J, with 9 bases between. Germline assignment: CDR1 SGHRS and CDR2 YFSETQ. The full variable domain, in which reference TRBV5-1 and TRBJ2-7 provide the parts outside the CDR3, is KAGVTQTPRYLIKTRGQQVTLSCSPISGHRSVSWYQQTPGQGLQFLFEYFSETQRNKGNFPGRFSGRQFSNSRSEMNVSTLELGDSALYLCASSFMESSYEQYFGPGTRLTVT.

The rearrangement uses TRBV2 and TRBJ1-1; TRBD1 matches 11 bases. V lost 4 bases to trimming and J lost 6 bases; unmatched junction nucleotides: 4. The germline gives CDR1 SNHLY, CDR2 FYNNEI. The CDR3 covers 14 residues. The CDR3 DNA sequence: TGTGCCAGCAGTGCGGACAGGGGGCAACCTGAAGCTTTCTTT. Translation: CASSADRGQPEAFF.

In this sample, this clone turned up a few times. The chain has TRBV28 and TRBJ2-1; 10 bases agree with TRBD1. CDR1 MDHEN and CDR2 SYDVKM come from the germline V gene. V shed 5 bases and J 8 bases; nucleotides not matched to a gene: 6. The CDR3 has 14 amino acids. The CDR3 nucleotides read TGTGCCAGCAGTCCGGGACAGGGGTGGGATGAGCAGTTCTTC. It translates to CASSPGQGWDEQFF.

CDR3 in amino acids: CASSQVDTGGPGNEQFF. The CDR3 DNA sequence: TGTGCCAGCAGCCAAGTTGACACGGGAGGGCCGGGGAATGAGCAGTTCTTC. The chain has TRBV4-2 and TRBJ2-1; the match to TRBD2 covers 8 bases. With 1 base clipped from V and 7 bases from J, the junction kept 12 bases outside the gene matches. This CDR3 contains 17 residues. Germline values: CDR1 LGHNA, CDR2 YNFKEQ.